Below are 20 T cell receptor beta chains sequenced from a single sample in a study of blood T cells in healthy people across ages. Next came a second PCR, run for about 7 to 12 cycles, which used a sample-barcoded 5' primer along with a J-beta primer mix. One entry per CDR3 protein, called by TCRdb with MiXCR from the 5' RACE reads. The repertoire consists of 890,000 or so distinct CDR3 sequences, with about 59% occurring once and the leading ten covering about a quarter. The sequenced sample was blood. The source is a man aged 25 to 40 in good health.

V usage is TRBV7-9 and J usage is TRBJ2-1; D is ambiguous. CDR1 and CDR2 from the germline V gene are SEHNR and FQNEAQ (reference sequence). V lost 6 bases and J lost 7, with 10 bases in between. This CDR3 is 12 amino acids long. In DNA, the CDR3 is TGTGCCAGCAGACCCAACATAAATGAGCAGTTCTTC. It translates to CASRPNINEQFF.

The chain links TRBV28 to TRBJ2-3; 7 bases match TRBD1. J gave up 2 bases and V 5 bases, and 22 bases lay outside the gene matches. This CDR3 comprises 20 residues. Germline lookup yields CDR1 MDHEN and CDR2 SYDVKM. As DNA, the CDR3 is TGTGCCAGCAGTCCGACGACAGGGATCCCTCAATCTATAATCACAGATACGCAGTATTTT. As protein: CASSPTTGIPQSIITDTQYF.

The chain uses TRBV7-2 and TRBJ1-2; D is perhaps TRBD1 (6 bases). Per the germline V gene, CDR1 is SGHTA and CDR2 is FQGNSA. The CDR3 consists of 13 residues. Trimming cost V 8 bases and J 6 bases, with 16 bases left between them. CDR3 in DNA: TGTGCCAGCGGGGGGCGGACACGGCATGGCTACACCTTC. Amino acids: CASGGRTRHGYTF.

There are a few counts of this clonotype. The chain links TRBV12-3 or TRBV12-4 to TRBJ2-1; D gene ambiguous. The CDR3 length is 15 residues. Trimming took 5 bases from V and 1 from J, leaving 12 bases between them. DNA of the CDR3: TGTGCCAGCAGTCCCGGACGGGCTTCCTACAATGAGCAGTTCTTC. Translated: CASSPGRASYNEQFF.

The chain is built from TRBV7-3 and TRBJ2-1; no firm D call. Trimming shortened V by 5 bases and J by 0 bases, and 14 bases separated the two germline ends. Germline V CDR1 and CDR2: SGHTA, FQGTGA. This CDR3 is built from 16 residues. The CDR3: CASSAHQGASYNEQFF. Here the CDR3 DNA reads TGTGCCAGCAGCGCACATCAAGGCGCCTCCTACAATGAGCAGTTCTTC.

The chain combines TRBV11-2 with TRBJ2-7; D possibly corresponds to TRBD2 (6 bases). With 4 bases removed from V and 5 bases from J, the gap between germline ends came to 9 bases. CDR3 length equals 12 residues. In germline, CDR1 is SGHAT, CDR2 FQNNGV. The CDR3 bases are TGTGCCAGCAGCTGGGAGGCCCACGAGCAGTACTTC. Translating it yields CASSWEAHEQYF. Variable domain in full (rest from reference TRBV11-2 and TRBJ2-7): EAGVAQSPRYKIIEKRQSVAFWCNPISGHATLYWYQQILGQGPKLLIQFQNNGVVDDSQLPKDRFSAERLKGVDSTLKIQPAKLEDSAVYLCASSWEAHEQYFGPGTRLTVT.

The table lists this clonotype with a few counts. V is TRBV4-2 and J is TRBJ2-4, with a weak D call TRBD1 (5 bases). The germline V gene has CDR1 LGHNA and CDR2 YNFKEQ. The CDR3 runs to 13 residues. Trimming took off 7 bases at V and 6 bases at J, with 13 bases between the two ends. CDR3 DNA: TGTGCCAGCACCGCGCCAGGGTTAAACATTCAGTACTTC. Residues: CASTAPGLNIQYF.

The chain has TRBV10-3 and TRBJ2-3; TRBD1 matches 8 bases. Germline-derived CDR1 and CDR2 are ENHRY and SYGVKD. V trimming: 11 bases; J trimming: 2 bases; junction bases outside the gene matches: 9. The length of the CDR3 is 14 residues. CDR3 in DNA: TGTGCCTCCCTGGACAGGGACGTCACAGATACGCAGTATTTT. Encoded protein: CASLDRDVTDTQYF.

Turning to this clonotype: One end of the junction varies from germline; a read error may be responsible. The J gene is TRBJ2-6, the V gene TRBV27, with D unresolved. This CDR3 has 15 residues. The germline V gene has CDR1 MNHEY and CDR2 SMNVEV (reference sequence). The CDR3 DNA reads TGCGCCAGCACCACGGACCTTTCTGGGGCCAACGTCCTGACTTTC. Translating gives CASTTDLSGANVLTF.

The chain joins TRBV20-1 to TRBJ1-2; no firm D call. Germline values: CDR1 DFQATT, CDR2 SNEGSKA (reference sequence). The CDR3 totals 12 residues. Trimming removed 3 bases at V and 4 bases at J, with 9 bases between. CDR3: CSASAVSYGYTF. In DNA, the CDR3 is TGCAGTGCTAGCGCCGTGAGCTATGGCTACACCTTC.

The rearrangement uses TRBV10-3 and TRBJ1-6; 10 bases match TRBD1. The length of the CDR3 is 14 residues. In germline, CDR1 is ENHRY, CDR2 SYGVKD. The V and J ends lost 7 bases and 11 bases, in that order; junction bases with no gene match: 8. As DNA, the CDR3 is TGTGCCATCAAAGGGACAGGGGAGGGAACACCCCTCCACTTT. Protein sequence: CAIKGTGEGTPLHF.

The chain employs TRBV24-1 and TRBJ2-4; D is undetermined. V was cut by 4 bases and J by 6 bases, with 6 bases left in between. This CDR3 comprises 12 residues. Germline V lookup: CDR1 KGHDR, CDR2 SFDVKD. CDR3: CATSDLANIQYF. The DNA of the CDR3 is TGTGCCACCAGTGACTTGGCAAACATTCAGTACTTC.

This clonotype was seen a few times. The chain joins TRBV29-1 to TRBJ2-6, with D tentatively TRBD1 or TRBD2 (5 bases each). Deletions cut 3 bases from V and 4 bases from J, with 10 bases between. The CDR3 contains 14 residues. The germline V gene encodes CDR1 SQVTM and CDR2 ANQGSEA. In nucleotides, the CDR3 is TGCAGCGTTGAGGTAGGGGACGGGGCCAACGTCCTGACTTTC. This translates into CSVEVGDGANVLTF.

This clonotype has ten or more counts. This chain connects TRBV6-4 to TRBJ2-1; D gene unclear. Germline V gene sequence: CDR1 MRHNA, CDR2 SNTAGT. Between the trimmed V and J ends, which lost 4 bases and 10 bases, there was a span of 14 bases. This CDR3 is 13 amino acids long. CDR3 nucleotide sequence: TGTGCCAGCAGTGCCGGCCCCCGGAGCGAGCAGTTCTTC. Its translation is CASSAGPRSEQFF.

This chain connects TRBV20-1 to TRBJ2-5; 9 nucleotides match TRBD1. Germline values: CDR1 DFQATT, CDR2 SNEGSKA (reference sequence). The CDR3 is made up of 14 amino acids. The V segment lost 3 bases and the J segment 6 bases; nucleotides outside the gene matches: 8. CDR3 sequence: CSARDAGTGKTQYF. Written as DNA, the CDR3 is TGCAGTGCTAGGGACGCCGGGACAGGGAAGACCCAGTACTTC.

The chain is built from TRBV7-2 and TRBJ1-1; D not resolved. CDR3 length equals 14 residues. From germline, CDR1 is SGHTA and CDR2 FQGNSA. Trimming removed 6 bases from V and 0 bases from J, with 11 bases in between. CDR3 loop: CASSVTVMNTEAFF. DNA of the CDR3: TGTGCCAGCAGTGTGACCGTAATGAACACTGAAGCTTTCTTT.

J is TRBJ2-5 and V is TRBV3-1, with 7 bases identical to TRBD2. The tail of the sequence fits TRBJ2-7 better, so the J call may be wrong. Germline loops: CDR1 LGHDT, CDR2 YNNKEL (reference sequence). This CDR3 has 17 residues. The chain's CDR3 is CASSQEILASGFYEQYF. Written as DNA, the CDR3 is TGTGCCAGCAGCCAAGAAATTTTGGCTAGCGGTTTCTACGAGCAGTACTTC.

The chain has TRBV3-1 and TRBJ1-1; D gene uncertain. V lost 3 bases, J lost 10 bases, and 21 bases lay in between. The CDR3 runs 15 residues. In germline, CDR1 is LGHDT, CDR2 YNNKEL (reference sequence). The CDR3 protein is CASSHRGRVASPAFF. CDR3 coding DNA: TGTGCCAGCAGCCACCGCGGTAGAGTCGCCTCTCCAGCTTTCTTT. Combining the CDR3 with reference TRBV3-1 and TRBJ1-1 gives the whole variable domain DTAVSQTPKYLVTQMGNDKSIKCEQNLGHDTMYWYKQDSKKFLKIMFSYNNKELIINETVPNRFSPKSPDKAHLNLHINSLELGDSAVYFCASSHRGRVASPAFFGQGTRLTVV.

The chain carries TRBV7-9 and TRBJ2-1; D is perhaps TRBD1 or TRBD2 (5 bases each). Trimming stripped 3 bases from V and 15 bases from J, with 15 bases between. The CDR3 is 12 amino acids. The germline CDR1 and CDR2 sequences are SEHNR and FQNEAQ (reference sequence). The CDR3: CASSLGPSPWFF. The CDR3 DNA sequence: TGTGCCAGCAGCTTGGGACCCTCCCCGTGGTTCTTC.

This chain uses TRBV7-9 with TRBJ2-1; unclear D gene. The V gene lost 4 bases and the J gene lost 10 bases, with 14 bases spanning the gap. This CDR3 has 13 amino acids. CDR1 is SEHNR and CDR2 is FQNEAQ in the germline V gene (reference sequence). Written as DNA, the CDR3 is TGTGCCAGCAGCTCCCGACTCTGGATAGAGCAGTTCTTC. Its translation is CASSSRLWIEQFF.